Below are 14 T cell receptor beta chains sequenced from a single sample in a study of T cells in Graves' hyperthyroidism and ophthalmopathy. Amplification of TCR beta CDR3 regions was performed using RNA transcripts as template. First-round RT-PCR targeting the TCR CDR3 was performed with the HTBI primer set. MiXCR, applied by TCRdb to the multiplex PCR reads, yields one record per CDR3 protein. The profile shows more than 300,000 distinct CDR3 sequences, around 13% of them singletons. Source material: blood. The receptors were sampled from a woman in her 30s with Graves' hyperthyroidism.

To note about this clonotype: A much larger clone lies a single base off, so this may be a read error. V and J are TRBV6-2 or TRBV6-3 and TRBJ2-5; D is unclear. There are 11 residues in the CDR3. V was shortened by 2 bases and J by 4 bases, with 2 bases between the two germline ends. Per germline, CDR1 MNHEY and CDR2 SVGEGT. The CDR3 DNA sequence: TGTGCCAGCAGTTACCCAGAGACCCAGTACTTC. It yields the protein CASSYPETQYF.

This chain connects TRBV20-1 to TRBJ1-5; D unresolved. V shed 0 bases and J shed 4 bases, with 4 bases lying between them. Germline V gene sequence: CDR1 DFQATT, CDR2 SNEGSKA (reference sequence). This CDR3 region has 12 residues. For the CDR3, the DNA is TGCAGTGCTAGAGATCTTAATCAGCCCCAGCATTTT. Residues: CSARDLNQPQHF.

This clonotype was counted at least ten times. The DNA for the CDR3 is TGCAGTGCCGGGGGGGCAGGGGGCTTCCTTAGCAATCAGCCCCAGCATTTT. Translated: CSAGGAGGFLSNQPQHF. V usage is TRBV20-1 and J usage is TRBJ1-5; 8 bases are shared with TRBD1. Trimming cost V 6 bases and J 0 bases; bases outside gene matches: 13. Germline V gives CDR1 DFQATT, CDR2 SNEGSKA (reference sequence). This CDR3 spans 17 amino acids.

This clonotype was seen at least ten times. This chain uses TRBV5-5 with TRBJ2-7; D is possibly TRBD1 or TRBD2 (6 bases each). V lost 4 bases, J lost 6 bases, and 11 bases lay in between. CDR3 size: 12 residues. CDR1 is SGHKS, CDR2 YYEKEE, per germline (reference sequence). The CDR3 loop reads CASSGGTSEQYF. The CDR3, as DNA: TGTGCCAGCAGCGGGGGGACATCCGAGCAGTACTTC.

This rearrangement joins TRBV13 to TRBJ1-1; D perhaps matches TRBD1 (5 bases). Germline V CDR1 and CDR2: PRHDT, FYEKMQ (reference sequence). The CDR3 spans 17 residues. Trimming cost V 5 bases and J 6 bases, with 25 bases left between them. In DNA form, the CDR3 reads TGTGCCAGCAGCACAACAGGTTTCGAAGGGCCCTTCGCTGAAGCTTTCTTT. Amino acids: CASSTTGFEGPFAEAFF.

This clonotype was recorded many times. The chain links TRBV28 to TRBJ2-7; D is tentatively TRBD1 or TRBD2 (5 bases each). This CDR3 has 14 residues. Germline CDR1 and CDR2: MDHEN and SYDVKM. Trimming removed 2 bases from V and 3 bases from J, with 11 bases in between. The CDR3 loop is CASSLQGEGYEQYF. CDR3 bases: TGTGCCAGCAGTTTACAGGGTGAGGGCTACGAGCAGTACTTC.

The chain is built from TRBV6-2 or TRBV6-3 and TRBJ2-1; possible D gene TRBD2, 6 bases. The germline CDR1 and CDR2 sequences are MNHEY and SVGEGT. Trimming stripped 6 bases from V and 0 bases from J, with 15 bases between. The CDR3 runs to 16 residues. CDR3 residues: CASSPGTAASYNEQFF. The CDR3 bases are TGTGCCAGCAGCCCCGGGACTGCGGCCTCCTACAATGAGCAGTTCTTC.

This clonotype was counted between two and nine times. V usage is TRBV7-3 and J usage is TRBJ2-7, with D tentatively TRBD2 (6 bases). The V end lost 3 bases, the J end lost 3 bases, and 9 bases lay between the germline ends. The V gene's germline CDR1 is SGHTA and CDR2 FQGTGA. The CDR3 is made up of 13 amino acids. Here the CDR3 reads CASSFSGGYEQYF. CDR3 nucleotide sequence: TGTGCCAGCAGCTTCTCCGGGGGCTACGAGCAGTACTTC.

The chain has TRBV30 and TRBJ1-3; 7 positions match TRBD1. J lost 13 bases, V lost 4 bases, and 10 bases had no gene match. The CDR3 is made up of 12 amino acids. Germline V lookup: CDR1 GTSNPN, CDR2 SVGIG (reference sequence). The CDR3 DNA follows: TGTGCCTGGACGAAATCAGGGGGGATGATATATTTT. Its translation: CAWTKSGGMIYF.

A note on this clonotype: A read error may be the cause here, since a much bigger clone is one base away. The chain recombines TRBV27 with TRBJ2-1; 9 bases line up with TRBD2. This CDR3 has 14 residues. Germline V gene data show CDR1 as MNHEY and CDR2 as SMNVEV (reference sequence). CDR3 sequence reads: CAGRRTSAYNEQFF. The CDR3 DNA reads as TGTGCCGGCAGACGGACTAGCGCCTACAATGAGCAGTTCTTC.

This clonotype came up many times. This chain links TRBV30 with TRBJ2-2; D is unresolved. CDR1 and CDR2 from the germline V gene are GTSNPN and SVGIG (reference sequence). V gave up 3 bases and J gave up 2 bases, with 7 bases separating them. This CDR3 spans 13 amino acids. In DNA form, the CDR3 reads TGTGCCTGGAGCCGGATAAACACCGGGGAGCTGTTTTTT. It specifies CAWSRINTGELFF.

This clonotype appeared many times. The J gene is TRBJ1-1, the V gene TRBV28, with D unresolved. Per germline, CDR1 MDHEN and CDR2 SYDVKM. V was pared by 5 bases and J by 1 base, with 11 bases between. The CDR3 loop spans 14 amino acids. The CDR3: CASSPHRANTEAFF. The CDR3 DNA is TGTGCCAGCAGTCCCCATCGAGCGAACACTGAAGCTTTCTTT.

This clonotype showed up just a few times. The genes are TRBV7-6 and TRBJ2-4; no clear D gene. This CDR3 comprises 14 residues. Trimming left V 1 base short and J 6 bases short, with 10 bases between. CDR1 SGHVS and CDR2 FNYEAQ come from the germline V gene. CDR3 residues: CASSLGRHSNIQYF. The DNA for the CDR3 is TGTGCCAGCAGCTTAGGCAGACATTCAAACATTCAGTACTTC.

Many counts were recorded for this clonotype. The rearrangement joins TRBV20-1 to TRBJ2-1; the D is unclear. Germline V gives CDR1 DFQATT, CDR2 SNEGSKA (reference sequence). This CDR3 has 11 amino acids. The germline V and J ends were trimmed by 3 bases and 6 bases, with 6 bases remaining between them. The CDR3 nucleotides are TGCAGTGCTAGGGTCCGCAATGAGCAGTTCTTC. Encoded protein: CSARVRNEQFF.